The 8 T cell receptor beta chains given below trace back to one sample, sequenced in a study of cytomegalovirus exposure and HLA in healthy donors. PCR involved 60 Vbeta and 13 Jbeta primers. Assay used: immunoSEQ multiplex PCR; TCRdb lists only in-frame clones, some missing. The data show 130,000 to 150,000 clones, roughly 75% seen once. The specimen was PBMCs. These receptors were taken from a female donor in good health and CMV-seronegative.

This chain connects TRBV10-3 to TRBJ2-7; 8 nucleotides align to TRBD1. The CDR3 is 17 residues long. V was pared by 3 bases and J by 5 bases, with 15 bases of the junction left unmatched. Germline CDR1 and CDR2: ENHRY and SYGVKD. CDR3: CAISDLNRAGGIHEQYF. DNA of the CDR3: TGTGCCATCAGTGACCTGAACCGGGCAGGGGGCATACACGAGCAGTACTTC.

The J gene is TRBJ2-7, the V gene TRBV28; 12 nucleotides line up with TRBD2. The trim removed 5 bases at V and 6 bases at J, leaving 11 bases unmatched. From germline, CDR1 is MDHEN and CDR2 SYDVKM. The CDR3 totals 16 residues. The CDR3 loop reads CASSPYPSGRASEQYF. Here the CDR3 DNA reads TGTGCCAGCAGTCCCTACCCTAGCGGGAGGGCCAGCGAGCAGTACTTC.

CDR3 nucleotides: TGCGCCAGCAGCTACGGACTGAGCTCCTACAATGAGCAGTTCTTC. It encodes CASSYGLSSYNEQFF. This chain connects TRBV5-1 to TRBJ2-1, with D maybe TRBD2 (5 bases). Germline CDR1 is SGHRS and CDR2 is YFSETQ. This CDR3 contains 15 residues. Trimming removed 3 bases from V and 0 bases from J, with 10 bases in between.

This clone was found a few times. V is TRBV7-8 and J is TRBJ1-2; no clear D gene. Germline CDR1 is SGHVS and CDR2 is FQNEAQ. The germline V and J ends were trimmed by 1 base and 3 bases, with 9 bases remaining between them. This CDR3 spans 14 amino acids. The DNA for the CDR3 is TGTGCCAGCAGCTTAGAATCCGCAGACTATGGCTACACCTTC. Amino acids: CASSLESADYGYTF.

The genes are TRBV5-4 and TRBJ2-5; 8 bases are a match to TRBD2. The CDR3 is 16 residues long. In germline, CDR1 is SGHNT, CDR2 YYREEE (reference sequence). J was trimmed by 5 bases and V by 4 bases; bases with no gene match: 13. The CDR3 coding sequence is TGTGCCAGCAGCCTACCCGGTAGTAGCGGGGTCGAGACCCAGTACTTC. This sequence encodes CASSLPGSSGVETQYF.

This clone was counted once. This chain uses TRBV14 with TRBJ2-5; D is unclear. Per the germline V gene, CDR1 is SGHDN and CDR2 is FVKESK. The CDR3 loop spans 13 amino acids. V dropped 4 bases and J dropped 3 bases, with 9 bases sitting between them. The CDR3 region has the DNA TGTGCCAGCAGCCGCAGACTTAAAGAGACCCAGTACTTC. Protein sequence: CASSRRLKETQYF.

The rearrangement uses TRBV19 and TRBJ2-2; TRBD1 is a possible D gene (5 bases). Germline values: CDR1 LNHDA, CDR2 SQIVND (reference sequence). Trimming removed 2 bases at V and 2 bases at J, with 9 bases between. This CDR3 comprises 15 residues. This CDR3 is CASSIQQANTGELFF. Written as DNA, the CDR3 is TGTGCCAGTAGTATACAACAGGCCAACACCGGGGAGCTGTTTTTT.

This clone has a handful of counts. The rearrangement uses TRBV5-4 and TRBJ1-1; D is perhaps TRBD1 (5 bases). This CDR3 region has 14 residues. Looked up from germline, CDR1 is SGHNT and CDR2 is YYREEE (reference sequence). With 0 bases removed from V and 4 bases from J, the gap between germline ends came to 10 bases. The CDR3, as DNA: TGTGCCAGCAGCTTGGTTGGGGGGGGCACTGAAGCTTTCTTT. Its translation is CASSLVGGGTEAFF.